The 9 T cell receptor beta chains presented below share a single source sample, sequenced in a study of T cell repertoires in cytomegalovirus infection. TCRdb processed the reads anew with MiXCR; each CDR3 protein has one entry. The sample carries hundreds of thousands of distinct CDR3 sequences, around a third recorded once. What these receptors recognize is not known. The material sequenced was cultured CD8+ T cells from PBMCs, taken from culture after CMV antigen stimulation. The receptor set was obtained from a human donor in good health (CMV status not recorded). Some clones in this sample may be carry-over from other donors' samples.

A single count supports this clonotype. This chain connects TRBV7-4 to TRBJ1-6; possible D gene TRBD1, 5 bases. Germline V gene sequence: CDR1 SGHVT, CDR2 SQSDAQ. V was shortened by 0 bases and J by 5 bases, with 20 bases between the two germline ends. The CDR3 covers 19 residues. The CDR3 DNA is TGTGCCAGCAGCTTAGCGAGGCAGGGATGTGACCAAGATAATTCACCCCTCCACTTT. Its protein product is CASSLARQGCDQDNSPLHF.

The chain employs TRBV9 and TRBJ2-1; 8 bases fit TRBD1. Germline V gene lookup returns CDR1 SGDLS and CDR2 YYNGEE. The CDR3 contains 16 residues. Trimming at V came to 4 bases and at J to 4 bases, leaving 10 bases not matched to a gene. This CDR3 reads CASSSLSGTGYNEQFF. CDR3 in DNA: TGTGCCAGCAGCTCCCTGAGTGGGACAGGTTACAATGAGCAGTTCTTC.

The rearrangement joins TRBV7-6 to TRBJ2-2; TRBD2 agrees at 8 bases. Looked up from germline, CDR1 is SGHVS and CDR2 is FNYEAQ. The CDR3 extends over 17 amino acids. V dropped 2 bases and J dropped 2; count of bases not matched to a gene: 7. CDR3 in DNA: TGTGCCAGCAGCTTACCGACGGGGGGGACAAACACCGGGGAGCTGTTTTTT. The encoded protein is CASSLPTGGTNTGELFF.

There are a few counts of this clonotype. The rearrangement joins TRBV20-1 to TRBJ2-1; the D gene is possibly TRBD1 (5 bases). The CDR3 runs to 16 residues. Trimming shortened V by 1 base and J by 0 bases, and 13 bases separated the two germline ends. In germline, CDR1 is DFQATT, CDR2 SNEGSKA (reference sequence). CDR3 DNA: TGCAGTGCTAGAGGGACATTGGCGGCCTCCTACAATGAGCAGTTCTTC. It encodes CSARGTLAASYNEQFF.

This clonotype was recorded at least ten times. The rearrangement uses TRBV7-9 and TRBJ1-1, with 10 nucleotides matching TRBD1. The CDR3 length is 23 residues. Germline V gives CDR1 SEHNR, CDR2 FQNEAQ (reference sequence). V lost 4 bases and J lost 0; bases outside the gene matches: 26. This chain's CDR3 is CASSSPWNSDRGRRRLMNTEAFF. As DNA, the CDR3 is TGTGCCAGCAGCTCACCCTGGAATAGTGACAGGGGGCGCAGGAGGCTCATGAACACTGAAGCTTTCTTT.

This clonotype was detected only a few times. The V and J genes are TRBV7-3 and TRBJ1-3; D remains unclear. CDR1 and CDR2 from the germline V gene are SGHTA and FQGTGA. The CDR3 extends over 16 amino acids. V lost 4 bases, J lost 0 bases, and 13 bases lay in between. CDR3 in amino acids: CASSSGPQSSGNTIYF. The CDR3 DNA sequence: TGTGCCAGCAGCTCCGGGCCTCAAAGCTCTGGAAACACCATATATTTT.

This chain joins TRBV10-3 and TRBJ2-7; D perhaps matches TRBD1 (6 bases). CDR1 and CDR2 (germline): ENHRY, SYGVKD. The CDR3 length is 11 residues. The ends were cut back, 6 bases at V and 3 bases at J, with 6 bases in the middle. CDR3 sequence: CAIRTGYEQYF. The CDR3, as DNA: TGTGCCATCAGGACAGGCTACGAGCAGTACTTC.

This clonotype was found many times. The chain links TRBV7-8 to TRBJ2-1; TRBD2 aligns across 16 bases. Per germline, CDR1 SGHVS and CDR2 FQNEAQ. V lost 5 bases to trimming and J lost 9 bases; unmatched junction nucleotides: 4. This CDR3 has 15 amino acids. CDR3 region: CASSPGTSGGAEQFF. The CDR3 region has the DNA TGTGCCAGCAGCCCCGGGACTAGCGGGGGGGCTGAGCAGTTCTTC.

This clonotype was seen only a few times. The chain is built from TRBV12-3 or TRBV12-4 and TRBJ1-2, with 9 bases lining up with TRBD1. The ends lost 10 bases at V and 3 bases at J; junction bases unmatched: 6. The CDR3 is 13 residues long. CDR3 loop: CAIRTGGYYGYTF. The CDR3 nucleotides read TGTGCCATCCGTACAGGGGGCTACTATGGCTACACCTTC.